This T cell receptor (beta chain) was recovered during a study of blood T cell repertoires in COVID-19. Background on the study: Sites in the United States, Italy and Spain provided acute and convalescent COVID-19 samples.

This clone was seen just once. The method was immunoSEQ multiplex PCR; TCRdb's version includes in-frame clones alone and lacks a portion of them. The repertoire has some 80,000 clones, about nine tenths of them found once; the top ten carry about 2.5%. Sequencing was done on a sample of peripheral blood. The sequence was collected from a human donor in a cohort sampled during active COVID-19.

CDR3 residues: CATSRLLGTSVSETQYF. The CDR3 coding sequence is TGTGCCACCAGCAGACTTCTTGGGACTAGCGTGTCCGAGACCCAGTACTTC. The chain couples TRBV15 to TRBJ2-5; 10 bases are a match to TRBD2. The CDR3 runs to 17 residues. With V trimmed by 2 bases and J by 5 bases, 11 bases remained unmatched. The germline gives CDR1 LNHNV, CDR2 YYDKDF (reference sequence). The complete variable domain, with remaining parts taken from reference TRBV15 and TRBJ2-5, reads DAMVIQNPRYQVTQFGKPVTLSCSQTLNHNVMYWYQQKSSQAPKLLFHYYDKDFNNEADTPDNFQSRRPNTSFCFLDIRSPGLGDTAMYLCATSRLLGTSVSETQYFGPGTRLLVL.